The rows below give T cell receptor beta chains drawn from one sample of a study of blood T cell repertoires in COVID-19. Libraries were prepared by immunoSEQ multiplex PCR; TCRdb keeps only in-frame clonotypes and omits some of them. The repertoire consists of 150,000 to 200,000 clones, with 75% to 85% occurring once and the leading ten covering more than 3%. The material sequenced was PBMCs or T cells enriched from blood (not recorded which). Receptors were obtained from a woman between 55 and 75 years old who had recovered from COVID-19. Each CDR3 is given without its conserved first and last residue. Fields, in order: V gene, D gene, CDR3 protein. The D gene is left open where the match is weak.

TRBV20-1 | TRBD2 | SASAGLAGGQDTQY
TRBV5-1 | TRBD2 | ASSFGGLAGDTQY
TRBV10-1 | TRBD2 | ASSGTKTSGGWNEQF
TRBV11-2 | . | ASSASWGNLNTEAF
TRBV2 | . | ASSDLAAAYGYT
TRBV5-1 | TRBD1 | ASSSQGADGYT
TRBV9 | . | ASSPSWEGVSGNTIY
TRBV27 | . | ASSLLGGGVYEQY
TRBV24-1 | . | ATSETGSSYNEQF
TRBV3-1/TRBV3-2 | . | ASSLGTEQF
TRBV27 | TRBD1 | ASARGGEMETQY
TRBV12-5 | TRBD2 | ASGFRIADPGLAAGELF
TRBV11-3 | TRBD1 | ASTRDRVDQDQPQH
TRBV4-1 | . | ASSQKTGIDEQY
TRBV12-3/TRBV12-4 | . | ASSQGWDEQF
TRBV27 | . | ASSLSVSLFSTNEKLF
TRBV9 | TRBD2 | ASSWGGTNTGELF
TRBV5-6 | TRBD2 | ASSLVGVAGDTQY
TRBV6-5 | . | ASSPQQGGETQY
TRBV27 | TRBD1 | ASSPGQGSIRELF